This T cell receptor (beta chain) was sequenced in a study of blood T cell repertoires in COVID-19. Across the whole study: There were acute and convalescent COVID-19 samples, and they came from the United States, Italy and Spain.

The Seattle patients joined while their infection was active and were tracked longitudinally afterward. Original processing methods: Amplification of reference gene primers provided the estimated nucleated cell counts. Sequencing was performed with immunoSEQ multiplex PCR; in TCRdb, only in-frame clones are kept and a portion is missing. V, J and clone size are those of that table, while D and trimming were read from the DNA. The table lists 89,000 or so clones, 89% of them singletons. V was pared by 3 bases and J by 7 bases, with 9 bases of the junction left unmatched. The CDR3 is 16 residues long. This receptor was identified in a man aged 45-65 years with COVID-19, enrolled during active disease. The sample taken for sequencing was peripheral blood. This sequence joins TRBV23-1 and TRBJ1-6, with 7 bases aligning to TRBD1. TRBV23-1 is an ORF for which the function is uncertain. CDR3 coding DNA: TGCGCCAGCAGTCACCCCCGAACAGGGGAAAATTCACCCCTCCACTTT. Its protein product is CASSHPRTGENSPLHF.